What follows are 26 T cell receptor beta chains derived from one specimen sequenced in a study of glioma-infiltrating T cells after dendritic cell vaccination (dated by TCRdb to 2016 to 2017). Library preparation used the immunoSEQ multiplex PCR assay. TCRdb carries this immuneACCESS record with in-frame sequences only. Its versions omit some clonotypes, under half of them owing to an unresolved V gene in the studies checked, with the rest unexplained. In all, the sample holds fewer than 85,000 clones, and roughly 89% of those were seen once. Clones ranked in the top ten supply roughly 3.2% of the sample. This specimen was blood, taken before dendritic cell vaccination. The receptors shown here come from a human donor with glioblastoma.

The rearrangement uses TRBV5-4 and TRBJ2-3; D not certain. V lost 1 base and J lost 4, with 7 bases in between. The V gene's germline CDR1 is SGHNT and CDR2 YYREEE (reference sequence). This CDR3 has 13 amino acids. The chain's CDR3 is CASSLRGADTQYF. In nucleotides, the CDR3 is TGTGCCAGCAGCTTGAGAGGAGCAGATACGCAGTATTTT.

To note about this clone: Within the sample, other DNA sequences also encode this same CDR3. V usage is TRBV5-1 and J usage is TRBJ1-1, with D unclear. The germline V and J ends were trimmed by 3 bases and 5 bases, with 11 bases remaining between them. The germline CDR1 and CDR2 sequences are SGHRS and YFSETQ. The CDR3 runs to 13 residues. DNA of the CDR3: TGCGCCAGCAGCTGGGAGGCTGGGACTGAAGCTTTCTTT. Its protein is CASSWEAGTEAFF.

CDR3 amino acids: CSVEAGYTF. In nucleotides, the CDR3 is TGCAGCGTTGAGGCTGGCTACACCTTC. The chain combines TRBV29-1 with TRBJ1-2; unclear D gene. Germline V gene data show CDR1 as SQVTM and CDR2 as ANQGSEA. Trimming removed 3 bases at V and 7 bases at J, with 3 bases between. This CDR3 contains 9 residues.

V is TRBV2 and J is TRBJ1-5; D is perhaps TRBD1 (5 bases). Trimming cost V 6 bases and J 6 bases, with 18 bases left between them. CDR3 length: 15 residues. Germline CDR1 reads SNHLY; CDR2 reads FYNNEI. The CDR3 spells CASSAQGGLGQPQHF. The CDR3 region has the DNA TGTGCCAGCAGCGCTCAGGGAGGGCTCGGTCAGCCCCAGCATTTT.

The V and J genes are TRBV6-5 and TRBJ2-7; 7 nucleotides agree with TRBD1. Germline trimming cut 6 bases from V and 8 bases from J; bases unmatched to any gene: 13. Germline V lookup: CDR1 MNHEY, CDR2 SVGAGI. CDR3 length: 14 amino acids. In DNA form, the CDR3 reads TGTGCCAGCAGCCGAGCTGGGACAGCCCCCAAGCAGTACTTC. Its translation is CASSRAGTAPKQYF.

The chain links TRBV19 to TRBJ2-7, with 9 positions matching TRBD1. The CDR3 is 16 residues long. The V and J ends lost 6 bases and 3 bases, in that order; junction bases with no gene match: 12. The germline V gene has CDR1 LNHDA and CDR2 SQIVND (reference sequence). For the CDR3, the DNA is TGTGCCAGTAGCCTCCGGACAGGGGCATACTTCTACGAGCAGTACTTC. It codes for CASSLRTGAYFYEQYF.

V usage is TRBV5-1 and J usage is TRBJ1-1; D may be TRBD1 (6 bases). CDR1 and CDR2 (germline): SGHRS, YFSETQ. Trimming took off 2 bases at V and 4 bases at J, with 15 bases between the two ends. The CDR3 consists of 15 residues. The CDR3 bases are TGCGCCAGCAGCTTACGACAGGACCCCTCCACTGAAGCTTTCTTT. Its protein product is CASSLRQDPSTEAFF.

This sequence joins TRBV11-2 and TRBJ2-5; tentative D call: TRBD1 (5 bases). V gave up 5 bases and J gave up 1 base, with 17 bases separating them. Germline lookup yields CDR1 SGHAT and CDR2 FQNNGV. The CDR3 covers 16 residues. The chain's CDR3 is CASSTVQGDPQETQYF. CDR3 nucleotides: TGTGCCAGCAGCACGGTCCAGGGTGACCCCCAAGAGACCCAGTACTTC.

This chain links TRBV7-9 with TRBJ1-2; TRBD1 might be the D (5 bases). The V end was cut by 5 bases, the J end by 1 base, with 8 bases between. Germline CDR1 and CDR2: SEHNR and FQNEAQ (reference sequence). The CDR3 runs 13 residues. DNA of the CDR3: TGTGCCAGCAGCGGCGGGGGTAACTATGGCTACACCTTC. It translates to CASSGGGNYGYTF.

The genes are TRBV9 and TRBJ2-2; TRBD2 matches at 7 bases. Trimming removed 1 base from V and 4 bases from J; junction bases left unmatched: 7. The CDR3 contains 16 residues. Germline CDR1 reads SGDLS; CDR2 reads YYNGEE. CDR3 region: CASSVWGGSRTGELFF. In DNA, the CDR3 is TGTGCCAGCAGCGTATGGGGCGGGAGTCGCACCGGGGAGCTGTTTTTT. The complete variable domain, with remaining parts taken from reference TRBV9 and TRBJ2-2, reads DSGVTQTPKHLITATGQRVTLRCSPRSGDLSVYWYQQSLDQGLQFLIQYYNGEERAKGNILERFSAQQFPDLHSELNLSSLELGDSALYFCASSVWGGSRTGELFFGEGSRLTVL.

The gene calls are TRBV5-1 and TRBJ1-5, with D perhaps matching TRBD1 (5 bases). Trimming removed 0 bases at V and 1 base at J, with 11 bases between. Germline V gene sequence: CDR1 SGHRS, CDR2 YFSETQ. The CDR3 consists of 16 residues. The CDR3 region has the DNA TGCGCCAGCAGCTTGGGGGGGAGGGAGAGCAATCAGCCCCAGCATTTT. Its protein is CASSLGGRESNQPQHF.

Comment on this clone: The sample carries other DNA sequences with the same CDR3. The gene calls are TRBV7-6 and TRBJ2-2; 10 bases fit TRBD2. CDR3 length equals 15 residues. The V and J ends lost 1 base and 5 bases, in that order; junction bases with no gene match: 1. Germline CDR1 SGHVS, CDR2 FNYEAQ. The CDR3 region is CASSLVAGGTGELFF. For the CDR3, the DNA is TGTGCCAGCAGCTTAGTAGCGGGGGGTACCGGGGAGCTGTTTTTT.

This chain links TRBV11-3 with TRBJ2-2; D possibly corresponds to TRBD2 (6 bases). The CDR3 contains 14 residues. Trimming removed 1 base from V and 4 bases from J, with 7 bases in between. The germline CDR1 and CDR2 sequences are SGHNT and YENEEA. CDR3 bases: TGTGCCAGCAGCTTAGGGGGACTCACCGGGGAGCTGTTTTTT. Residues: CASSLGGLTGELFF.

CDR3 protein: CASSPGQAAADTQYF. CDR3 DNA sequence: TGCGCCAGCAGCCCGGGCCAAGCGGCAGCAGATACGCAGTATTTT. The rearrangement links TRBV5-1 to TRBJ2-3, with D perhaps TRBD2 (5 bases). V lost 4 bases and J 4 bases, leaving 16 bases between the germline ends. Germline lookup yields CDR1 SGHRS and CDR2 YFSETQ. This CDR3 has 15 amino acids.

This chain joins TRBV11-3 and TRBJ2-5; TRBD1 matches 7 bases. The germline CDR1 and CDR2 sequences are SGHNT and YENEEA. The CDR3 runs 16 residues. V lost 2 bases to trimming and J lost 5 bases; unmatched junction nucleotides: 11. The CDR3 region is CASSLIGAKGAETQYF. As DNA, the CDR3 is TGTGCCAGCAGCTTAATAGGCGCTAAGGGGGCGGAGACCCAGTACTTC.

V gene TRBV9 combines with J gene TRBJ2-7, with TRBD2 matching 10 bases. V gave up 2 bases and J gave up 4 bases; unmatched junction bases: 6. The CDR3 runs to 15 residues. Germline assignment: CDR1 SGDLS and CDR2 YYNGEE. CDR3 loop: CASSVRAGGPYEQYF. For the CDR3, the DNA is TGTGCCAGCAGCGTGCGAGCGGGAGGGCCTTACGAGCAGTACTTC.

The chain carries TRBV10-1 and TRBJ2-2, with D maybe TRBD1 (6 bases). V lost 5 bases and J lost 1, with 11 bases in between. The CDR3 runs to 15 residues. CDR1 is WNHNN, CDR2 SYGVQD, per germline (reference sequence). DNA of the CDR3: TGCGCCAGCAGTCCGGGACATCTGAACACCGGGGAGCTGTTTTTT. This encodes CASSPGHLNTGELFF.

The rearrangement links TRBV29-1 to TRBJ1-5; a weak D match, TRBD1 (6 bases). Trimming cost V 4 bases and J 4 bases, with 17 bases left between them. The length of the CDR3 is 15 residues. The V gene's germline CDR1 is SQVTM and CDR2 ANQGSEA. CDR3 coding DNA: TGCAGCGTTGGGGGGGGCAGCGGTCAAAATCAGCCCCAGCATTTT. It codes for CSVGGGSGQNQPQHF.

This clone was seen only once. The V and J genes are TRBV9 and TRBJ2-2, with 14 bases lining up with TRBD2. With V trimmed by 0 bases and J by 5 bases, 6 bases remained unmatched. The germline gives CDR1 SGDLS, CDR2 YYNGEE. The CDR3 extends over 18 amino acids. This CDR3 reads CASSVGPGLAGATGELFF. The CDR3 nucleotides are TGTGCCAGCAGCGTAGGACCGGGACTAGCGGGAGCGACCGGGGAGCTGTTTTTT.

The chain has TRBV30 and TRBJ2-1; 8 bases match TRBD2. Germline CDR1 reads GTSNPN; CDR2 reads SVGIG (reference sequence). This CDR3 has 15 residues. V dropped 0 bases and J dropped 7; count of bases not matched to a gene: 8. The CDR3: CAWSVTGGARNEQFF. The CDR3 region has the DNA TGTGCCTGGAGTGTAACCGGGGGGGCGCGGAATGAGCAGTTCTTC.

This chain uses TRBV29-1 with TRBJ2-3; D remains ambiguous. V was trimmed by 6 bases and J by 1 base, leaving 8 bases between them. In germline, CDR1 is SQVTM, CDR2 ANQGSEA. CDR3 length: 12 amino acids. The CDR3, as DNA: TGCAGCGTGCGCCACCGCACAGATACGCAGTATTTT. It specifies CSVRHRTDTQYF.

A word on this clone: At one end, the junction sequence differs from germline, possibly due to a read error. The chain joins TRBV7-7 to TRBJ2-2, with D possibly matching TRBD2 (5 bases). The germline V gene encodes CDR1 SSHAT and CDR2 FNYEAQ (reference sequence). The CDR3 has 15 amino acids. CDR3 amino acids: CASSLGGLYTGELFF. In nucleotides, the CDR3 is TGTGCTAGCAGCTTAGGAGGACTGTACACCGGGGAGCTGTTTTTT.

J is TRBJ1-3 and V is TRBV5-1; D possibly corresponds to TRBD1 (6 bases). Germline loops: CDR1 SGHRS, CDR2 YFSETQ. CDR3 length: 16 residues. The V and J ends lost 3 bases and 3 bases respectively, with 16 bases between them. CDR3 sequence reads: CASSSFGGTYGNTIYF. The CDR3 region has the DNA TGCGCCAGCAGCTCCTTCGGGGGGACATATGGAAACACCATATATTTT.

This clone was observed once. V usage is TRBV27 and J usage is TRBJ2-2; tentative D call: TRBD1 (6 bases). Trimming shortened V by 6 bases and J by 6 bases, and 14 bases separated the two germline ends. Germline loops: CDR1 MNHEY, CDR2 SMNVEV (reference sequence). This CDR3 is 14 amino acids long. The CDR3 loop is CASSSGVGPGELFF. CDR3 sequence (DNA): TGTGCCAGCAGCTCAGGGGTGGGCCCCGGGGAGCTGTTTTTT.

This chain uses TRBV19 with TRBJ1-3; 8 bases match TRBD1. CDR1 and CDR2 (germline): LNHDA, SQIVND (reference sequence). CDR3 size: 17 residues. Trimming at V came to 5 bases and at J to 5 bases, leaving 14 bases not matched to a gene. Here the CDR3 reads CASSPWDGQGERNTIYF. For the CDR3, the DNA is TGTGCCAGTAGTCCCTGGGATGGACAGGGAGAGAGAAACACCATATATTTT.

The chain recombines TRBV19 with TRBJ1-1; 8 bases are shared with TRBD1. CDR3 size: 15 residues. J lost 5 bases, V lost 7 bases, and 12 bases had no gene match. Germline CDR1 reads LNHDA; CDR2 reads SQIVND (reference sequence). CDR3 loop: CASTEFRGRGTEAFF. The CDR3 nucleotides read TGTGCCAGTACCGAGTTCAGGGGGCGAGGAACTGAAGCTTTCTTT. The full variable domain, rest sourced from reference TRBV19 and TRBJ1-1, is DGGITQSPKYLFRKEGQNVTLSCEQNLNHDAMYWYRQDPGQGLRLIYYSQIVNDFQKGDIAEGYSVSREKKESFPLTVTSAQKNPTAFYLCASTEFRGRGTEAFFGQGTRLTVV.